The 2 T cell receptor beta chains below come from one sample, sequenced in a study of cytomegalovirus exposure and HLA in healthy donors. The PCR employed 60 Vbeta primers together with 13 Jbeta primers. Profiling relied on immunoSEQ multiplex PCR, and the TCRdb table lists in-frame clones only, not all of them. The sample has some 200,000 clones, 70% to 80% seen once; the top ten hold more than 2%. Sequencing was carried out using PBMCs. The receptors were sampled from a woman aged 25-40 years in good health and CMV-seropositive.

This chain uses TRBV30 with TRBJ1-4; TRBD1 matches at 7 bases. The CDR3 runs 15 residues. J lost 5 bases, V lost 1 base, and 7 bases had no gene match. From germline, CDR1 is GTSNPN and CDR2 SVGIG (reference sequence). CDR3 protein: CAWSDTGTANEKLFF. The CDR3, as DNA: TGTGCCTGGAGTGATACCGGGACAGCAAATGAAAAACTGTTTTTT.

This chain joins TRBV30 and TRBJ1-3; 8 bases fit TRBD1. Germline loops: CDR1 GTSNPN, CDR2 SVGIG (reference sequence). Trimming cost V 0 bases and J 4 bases; bases outside gene matches: 8. CDR3 size: 16 residues. The CDR3 DNA is TGTGCCTGGAGTGTACCAGGGGGCGCGTCAGGAAACACCATATATTTT. Translating it yields CAWSVPGGASGNTIYF.